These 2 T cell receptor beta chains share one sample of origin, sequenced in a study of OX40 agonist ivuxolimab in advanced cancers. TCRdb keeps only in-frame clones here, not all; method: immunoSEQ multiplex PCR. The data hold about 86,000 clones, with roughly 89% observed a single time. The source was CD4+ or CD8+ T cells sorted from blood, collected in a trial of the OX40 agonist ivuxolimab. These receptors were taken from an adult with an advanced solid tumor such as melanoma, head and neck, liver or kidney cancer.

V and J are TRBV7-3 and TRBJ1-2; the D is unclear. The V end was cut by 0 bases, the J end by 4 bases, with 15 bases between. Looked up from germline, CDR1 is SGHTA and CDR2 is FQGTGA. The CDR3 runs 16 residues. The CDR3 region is CASSLTPLTSAYGYTF. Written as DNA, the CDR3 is TGTGCCAGCAGCTTAACCCCTCTGACTTCGGCCTATGGCTACACCTTC.

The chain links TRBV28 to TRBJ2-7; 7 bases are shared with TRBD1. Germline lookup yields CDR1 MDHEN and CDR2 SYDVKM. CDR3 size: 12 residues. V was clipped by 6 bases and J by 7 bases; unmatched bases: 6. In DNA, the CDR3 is TGTGCCAGCAGAGACAGGGAGTGGGAGCAGTACTTC. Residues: CASRDREWEQYF.